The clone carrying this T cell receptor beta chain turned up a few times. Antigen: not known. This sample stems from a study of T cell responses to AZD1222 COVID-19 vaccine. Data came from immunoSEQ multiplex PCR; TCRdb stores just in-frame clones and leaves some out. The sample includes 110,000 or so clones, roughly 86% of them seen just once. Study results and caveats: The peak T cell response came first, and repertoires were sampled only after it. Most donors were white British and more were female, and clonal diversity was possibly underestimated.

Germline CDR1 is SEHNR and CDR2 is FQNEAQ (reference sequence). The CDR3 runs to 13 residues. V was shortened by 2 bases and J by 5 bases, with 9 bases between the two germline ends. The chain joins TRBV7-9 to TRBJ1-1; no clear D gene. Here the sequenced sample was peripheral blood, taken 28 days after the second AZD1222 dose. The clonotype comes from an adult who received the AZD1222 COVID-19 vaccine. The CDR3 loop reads CASSLLTGTEAFF. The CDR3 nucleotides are TGTGCCAGCAGCTTACTAACGGGAACTGAAGCTTTCTTT.